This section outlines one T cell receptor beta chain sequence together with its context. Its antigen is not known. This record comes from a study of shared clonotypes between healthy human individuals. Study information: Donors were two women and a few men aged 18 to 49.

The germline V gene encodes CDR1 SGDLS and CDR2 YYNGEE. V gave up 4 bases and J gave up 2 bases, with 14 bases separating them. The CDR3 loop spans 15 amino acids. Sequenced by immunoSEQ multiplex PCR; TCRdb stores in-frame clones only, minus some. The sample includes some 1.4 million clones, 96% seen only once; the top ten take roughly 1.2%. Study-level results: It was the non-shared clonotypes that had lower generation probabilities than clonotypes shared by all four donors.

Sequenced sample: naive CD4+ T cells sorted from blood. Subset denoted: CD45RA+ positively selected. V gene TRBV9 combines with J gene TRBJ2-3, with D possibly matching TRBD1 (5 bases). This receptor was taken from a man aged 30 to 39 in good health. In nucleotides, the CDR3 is TGTGCCAGCAGCCTTACGGGTGGGGCCACAGATACGCAGTATTTT. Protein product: CASSLTGGATDTQYF.